Listed here are 13 T cell receptor beta chains from one sample, sequenced in a study of blood T cell repertoires in COVID-19. The protocol was immunoSEQ multiplex PCR, while the TCRdb copy is restricted to in-frame clones and leaves out a portion. The sample holds about 43,000 clones, around nine tenths seen once. Sequenced material: peripheral blood. All receptors come from a man aged 35 to 55 with COVID-19, enrolled during active disease.

In its sample, this clone was seen a few times. V gene TRBV18 combines with J gene TRBJ1-1, with D maybe TRBD1 (6 bases). Trimming took off 0 bases at V and 3 bases at J, with 14 bases between the two ends. From germline, CDR1 is KGHSH and CDR2 LQKENI. CDR3 size: 16 residues. The CDR3, as DNA: TGTGCCAGCTCACCACCGATTGGTCAGGGGTACACTGAAGCTTTCTTT. This encodes CASSPPIGQGYTEAFF.

This chain joins TRBV5-1 and TRBJ1-4; tentative D call: TRBD1 (6 bases). Trimming removed 0 bases from V and 3 bases from J, with 12 bases in between. CDR1 is SGHRS, CDR2 YFSETQ, per germline. This CDR3 has 16 residues. The DNA of the CDR3 is TGCGCCAGCAGCTTGGAAACAGGGATGGCTAATGAAAAACTGTTTTTT. Translation: CASSLETGMANEKLFF.

About this clone itself: The junction shows a germline mismatch at one end, possibly a read error. The chain is built from TRBV19 and TRBJ1-1; D unresolved. The CDR3 totals 13 residues. Germline V gene data show CDR1 as LNHDA and CDR2 as SQIVND (reference sequence). This CDR3 is CVVERSRSTEAFF. Here the CDR3 DNA reads TGCGTTGTAGAGAGGTCTCGGAGCACTGAAGCTTTCTTT.

The genes are TRBV15 and TRBJ2-7; D gene unclear. The V gene lost 0 bases and the J gene lost 3 bases, with 12 bases spanning the gap. Germline CDR1 reads LNHNV; CDR2 reads YYDKDF (reference sequence). The CDR3 covers 15 residues. This CDR3 is CATSRDRLPSYEQYF. CDR3 bases: TGTGCCACCAGCAGAGACAGATTACCCAGCTACGAGCAGTACTTC. Combining the CDR3 with reference TRBV15 and TRBJ2-7 gives the whole variable domain DAMVIQNPRYQVTQFGKPVTLSCSQTLNHNVMYWYQQKSSQAPKLLFHYYDKDFNNEADTPDNFQSRRPNTSFCFLDIRSPGLGDTAMYLCATSRDRLPSYEQYFGPGTRLTVT.

V is TRBV24-1 and J is TRBJ1-1; 8 bases are shared with TRBD1. The CDR3 has 14 amino acids. V shed 4 bases and J 1 base; nucleotides not matched to a gene: 1. The germline gives CDR1 KGHDR, CDR2 SFDVKD. The CDR3, as DNA: TGTGCCACCAGTGAAGGACAGGGGAACACTGAAGCTTTCTTT. Translation gives CATSEGQGNTEAFF.

This clone was seen only once. This chain connects TRBV5-6 to TRBJ1-3, with a possible D match to TRBD1 (5 bases). The CDR3 sequence is 15 residues long. Trimming took 1 base from V and 3 from J, leaving 11 bases between them. The V gene's germline CDR1 is SGHDT and CDR2 YYEEEE. For the CDR3, the DNA is TGTGCCAGCAGCTTGCCAGGGAAAGGTGGAAACACCATATATTTT. Translation: CASSLPGKGGNTIYF.

The chain has TRBV12-3 or TRBV12-4 and TRBJ2-1; TRBD2 matches 11 bases. CDR3 length: 13 residues. V lost 6 bases, J lost 5 bases, and 0 bases stayed unmatched. The DNA for the CDR3 is TGTGCCAGCAGGGGACTAGCGGACAATGAGCAGTTCTTC. This sequence encodes CASRGLADNEQFF.

The chain couples TRBV20-1 to TRBJ2-7; 11 bases fit TRBD2. With 3 bases clipped from V and 2 bases from J, the junction kept 6 bases outside the gene matches. The CDR3 spans 15 residues. CDR1 is DFQATT and CDR2 is SNEGSKA in the germline V gene (reference sequence). The CDR3 nucleotides read TGCAGTGCTAGTGACCTGACTAGCGGGACCTACGAGCAGTACTTC. Its protein product is CSASDLTSGTYEQYF.

This clone has only one observation. The chain links TRBV6-6 to TRBJ1-2; D may be TRBD1 (6 bases). V was cut by 6 bases and J by 4 bases, with 21 bases left in between. The CDR3 spans 16 residues. Germline V gene data show CDR1 as MNHNY and CDR2 as SVGAGI (reference sequence). In nucleotides, the CDR3 is TGTGCCAGCAGACGCACTGGGGACACGGGAAGCTATGGCTACACCTTC. This codes for CASRRTGDTGSYGYTF.

The chain couples TRBV10-3 to TRBJ1-5, with TRBD1 identical over 8 bases. This CDR3 is 15 amino acids long. Trimming took 4 bases from V and 2 from J; bases not matched to a gene: 4. CDR1 and CDR2 (germline): ENHRY, SYGVKD. The CDR3 region is CAISGSTGGNQPQHF. Here the CDR3 DNA reads TGTGCCATCAGTGGGTCGACAGGGGGCAATCAGCCCCAGCATTTT.

This CDR3 reads CASSDRGGPWNEQFF. The CDR3 nucleotides are TGTGCCAGCAGTGATCGGGGGGGGCCGTGGAATGAGCAGTTCTTC. This chain uses TRBV6-4 with TRBJ2-1; TRBD2 matches 8 bases. J gave up 7 bases and V 3 bases, and 8 bases lay outside the gene matches. Germline V CDR1 and CDR2: MRHNA, SNTAGT. The CDR3 is 15 residues long.

There are a few counts of this clone. The rearrangement uses TRBV5-4 and TRBJ1-2, with a possible D match to TRBD1 (5 bases). Germline V lookup: CDR1 SGHNT, CDR2 YYREEE (reference sequence). The CDR3 runs to 14 residues. The germline V and J ends were trimmed by 3 bases and 2 bases, with 11 bases remaining between them. CDR3 bases: TGTGCCAGCAGCTGGGGTCAGGGAAACTATGGCTACACCTTC. This translates into CASSWGQGNYGYTF.

V is TRBV7-2 and J is TRBJ2-5; the D gene is possibly TRBD2 (7 bases). V lost 8 bases and J 2 bases, leaving 15 bases between the germline ends. This CDR3 region has 14 residues. The germline V gene encodes CDR1 SGHTA and CDR2 FQGNSA. As DNA, the CDR3 is TGTGCCAGCTCGGGGCGGGGGCAACAAGAGACCCAGTACTTC. This sequence encodes CASSGRGQQETQYF.